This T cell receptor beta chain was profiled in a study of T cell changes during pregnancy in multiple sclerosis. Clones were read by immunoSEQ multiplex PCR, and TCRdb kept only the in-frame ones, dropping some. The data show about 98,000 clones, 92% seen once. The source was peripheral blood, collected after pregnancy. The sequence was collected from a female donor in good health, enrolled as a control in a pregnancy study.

The CDR3 sequence is CASSQDLLADFTDTQYF. DNA for the CDR3: TGCGCCAGCAGCCAAGACCTCCTAGCGGACTTCACAGATACGCAGTATTTT. The rearrangement uses TRBV4-1 and TRBJ2-3; 7 nucleotides line up with TRBD2. CDR3 length: 17 residues. The germline gives CDR1 MGHRA, CDR2 YSYEKL. V was clipped by 0 bases and J by 2 bases; unmatched bases: 8.